The rows below give T cell receptor beta chains drawn from one sample of a study of regulatory T cells in long-lasting Graves disease. TCRdb reprocessed the multiplex PCR reads with MiXCR, giving one entry per CDR3 protein. The sample contains 520,000 or so distinct CDR3 sequences, 12% of which appear only once. These same records also appear under a second study, on T cells in Graves' hyperthyroidism and ophthalmopathy.

The sequencing here drew on peripheral blood mononuclear cells (PBMCs), taken at new diagnosis, from a patient treated with antithyroid drugs. All receptors come from a woman aged 25 to 39 with Graves disease. Both conserved end residues are part of each CDR3. The order of the fields is V gene, clone size, D gene, J gene, CDR3 DNA, CDR3 protein. The D gene is left open where the match is weak. Not all rows give a size; the values are once, few, many and, for expanded clones, a class.

v_call: TRBV12-3/TRBV12-4; clone_size: many; d_call: TRBD1; j_call: TRBJ1-4; cdr3_nt: TGTGCCAGCAGTTTGAGGGTGGGGCTTAGGGGGCCTTTGACCCTTAATGAAAAACTGTTTTTT; cdr3_aa: CASSLRVGLRGPLTLNEKLFF
v_call: TRBV2; clone_size: many; d_call: TRBD1; j_call: TRBJ1-4; cdr3_nt: TGTGCCAGCAGCGAACAGGGGGGAGATAATGAAAAACTGTTTTTT; cdr3_aa: CASSEQGGDNEKLFF
v_call: TRBV27; clone_size: many; d_call: -; j_call: TRBJ1-2; cdr3_nt: TGTGCCAGCAGTTTATGGCAGGCCACGGACTATAATGGCTACACCTTC; cdr3_aa: CASSLWQATDYNGYTF
v_call: TRBV30; clone_size: few; d_call: -; j_call: TRBJ1-1; cdr3_nt: TGTGCCTGGAGGGGGAGCCCTGCGGGGACTGAAGCTTTCTTT; cdr3_aa: CAWRGSPAGTEAFF
v_call: TRBV5-1; clone_size: -; d_call: -; j_call: TRBJ2-5; cdr3_nt: TGCGCCAGCAGCTTGGCCGGGGCAGGGATGATTTCGGAGACCCAGTACTTC; cdr3_aa: CASSLAGAGMISETQYF
v_call: TRBV7-9; clone_size: many; d_call: TRBD1; j_call: TRBJ1-2; cdr3_nt: TGTGCCAGCAGCTTCGGGACAGGGGGCTATGGCTACACCTTC; cdr3_aa: CASSFGTGGYGYTF
v_call: TRBV20-1; clone_size: -; d_call: -; j_call: TRBJ1-2; cdr3_nt: TGCAGTGCTTCAGAGGGGGTTGGCTACACCTTC; cdr3_aa: CSASEGVGYTF
v_call: TRBV6-5; clone_size: many; d_call: -; j_call: TRBJ2-7; cdr3_nt: TGTGCCAGCAGTTACAACCATGCCGGATCCTACGAGCAGTACTTC; cdr3_aa: CASSYNHAGSYEQYF
v_call: TRBV7-9; clone_size: -; d_call: -; j_call: TRBJ1-3; cdr3_nt: TGTGCCAGCAGCCCCTGGGGGCGACAAAACACCATATATTTT; cdr3_aa: CASSPWGRQNTIYF
v_call: TRBV7-2; clone_size: many; d_call: TRBD2; j_call: TRBJ2-1; cdr3_nt: TGTGCCAGCAGCTGGACCGGGACTAGCGGGATTGGTGAGCAGTTCTTC; cdr3_aa: CASSWTGTSGIGEQFF
v_call: TRBV13; clone_size: many; d_call: TRBD2; j_call: TRBJ2-7; cdr3_nt: TGTGCCAGCAGCGATACTACTAGCGGGAGGGCGTACGAGCAGTACTTC; cdr3_aa: CASSDTTSGRAYEQYF
v_call: TRBV6-5; clone_size: many; d_call: TRBD1; j_call: TRBJ2-7; cdr3_nt: TGTGCCAGCAGTTATACAGGGGTCGAGCAGTACTTC; cdr3_aa: CASSYTGVEQYF
v_call: TRBV11-2; clone_size: -; d_call: -; j_call: TRBJ2-5; cdr3_nt: TGTGCCAGCAGCCAAGGGTTAGGGACCCAGTACTTC; cdr3_aa: CASSQGLGTQYF
v_call: TRBV4-1; clone_size: few; d_call: TRBD2; j_call: TRBJ2-5; cdr3_nt: TGCGCCAGCAGCCAAGGCGGACTAGCGGGAAAGGAGACCCAGCACTTC; cdr3_aa: CASSQGGLAGKETQHF
v_call: TRBV28; clone_size: many; d_call: -; j_call: TRBJ2-7; cdr3_nt: TGTGCCAGCACCCCCGGGGGTGTGTGGGAGCAGTACTTC; cdr3_aa: CASTPGGVWEQYF
v_call: TRBV28; clone_size: many; d_call: -; j_call: TRBJ1-2; cdr3_nt: TGTGCCAGCAGCCGCCCCCCCCCAGGGATCTATGGCTACACCTTC; cdr3_aa: CASSRPPPGIYGYTF
v_call: TRBV12-3/TRBV12-4; clone_size: many; d_call: -; j_call: TRBJ1-5; cdr3_nt: TGTGCCAGCAGTGGACAGTATAGCAATCAGCCCCAGCATTTT; cdr3_aa: CASSGQYSNQPQHF
v_call: TRBV2; clone_size: many; d_call: TRBD1; j_call: TRBJ1-1; cdr3_nt: TGTGCCACAAGGGGACAGATGAACACTGAAGCTTTCTTT; cdr3_aa: CATRGQMNTEAFF
v_call: TRBV6-1; clone_size: few; d_call: TRBD2; j_call: TRBJ2-3; cdr3_nt: TGTGCCAGCAGGTCTCGACTAGCGGGAGTAGCAGATACGCAGTATTTT; cdr3_aa: CASRSRLAGVADTQYF
v_call: TRBV2; clone_size: many; d_call: -; j_call: TRBJ2-5; cdr3_nt: TGTGCCAGCAGCCCCGAAACCGGGGAGACCCAGTACTTC; cdr3_aa: CASSPETGETQYF
v_call: TRBV6-1; clone_size: many; d_call: -; j_call: TRBJ2-7; cdr3_nt: TGTGCCAGCAGTAATTTACACGGTTACGAGCAGTACTTC; cdr3_aa: CASSNLHGYEQYF
v_call: TRBV28; clone_size: many; d_call: -; j_call: TRBJ2-5; cdr3_nt: TGTGCCAGCAGTTCACCCCGTCGACAGTTCCAAGAGACCCAGTACTTC; cdr3_aa: CASSSPRRQFQETQYF
v_call: TRBV20-1; clone_size: many; d_call: -; j_call: TRBJ2-1; cdr3_nt: TGCAGTGCTAGATCCCCGGGGGCGGGAGTACGGAATGAGCAGTTCTTC; cdr3_aa: CSARSPGAGVRNEQFF
v_call: TRBV5-6; clone_size: -; d_call: -; j_call: TRBJ2-7; cdr3_nt: TGTGCCAGCAGCTTGGGGCGGATCTACTACGAGCAGTACTTC; cdr3_aa: CASSLGRIYYEQYF
v_call: TRBV6-1; clone_size: many; d_call: TRBD1; j_call: TRBJ2-2; cdr3_nt: TGTGCCAGCAGTGATTTTGTCGGGACAGGGGTCACCGGGGAGCTGTTTTTT; cdr3_aa: CASSDFVGTGVTGELFF
v_call: TRBV27; clone_size: -; d_call: -; j_call: TRBJ1-1; cdr3_nt: TGTGCCAGCAATACTTGGGGACCGAATCGTGAAGCTTTCTTT; cdr3_aa: CASNTWGPNREAFF
v_call: TRBV29-1; clone_size: few; d_call: TRBD1; j_call: TRBJ2-2; cdr3_nt: TGCAGCGTTGATGTAGGACAGGGCCTCCCCGGGGAGCTGTTTTTT; cdr3_aa: CSVDVGQGLPGELFF
v_call: TRBV6-1; clone_size: few; d_call: TRBD1; j_call: TRBJ1-1; cdr3_nt: TGTGCCAGCAGCGCCCGGGACAGGGGGCACGGAATTTGGAACACTGAAGCTTTCTTT; cdr3_aa: CASSARDRGHGIWNTEAFF
v_call: TRBV5-1; clone_size: few; d_call: TRBD2; j_call: TRBJ2-4; cdr3_nt: TGCGCCAGCAGCTTTACAGCGGGAGCAAACATTCAGTACTTC; cdr3_aa: CASSFTAGANIQYF
v_call: TRBV24-1; clone_size: many; d_call: -; j_call: TRBJ2-7; cdr3_nt: TGTGCCACCAGTGATTCTACAGGGTTCCCCTACGAGCAGTACTTC; cdr3_aa: CATSDSTGFPYEQYF
v_call: TRBV28; clone_size: many; d_call: -; j_call: TRBJ1-1; cdr3_nt: TGTGCCAGCAATTCTCCAGTTTTTCCACTACCGGATGAAGCTTTCTTT; cdr3_aa: CASNSPVFPLPDEAFF
v_call: TRBV29-1; clone_size: many; d_call: TRBD1; j_call: TRBJ1-1; cdr3_nt: TGCAGCGGCCGACAGGGGCGGGCTGAAGCTTTCTTT; cdr3_aa: CSGRQGRAEAFF
v_call: TRBV19; clone_size: -; d_call: -; j_call: TRBJ2-2; cdr3_nt: TGTGCCAGCACTAGACAGGGAGGAACCGGGGAGCTGTTTTTT; cdr3_aa: CASTRQGGTGELFF
v_call: TRBV6-1; clone_size: -; d_call: TRBD2; j_call: TRBJ2-7; cdr3_nt: TGTGCCAGCAGTGAAGGGACTAGCGGGATAAGATCCTACGAGCAGTACTTC; cdr3_aa: CASSEGTSGIRSYEQYF
v_call: TRBV3-1; clone_size: many; d_call: -; j_call: TRBJ1-6; cdr3_nt: TGTGCCAGCAGCCAACTGAGAAATTCACCCCTCCACTTT; cdr3_aa: CASSQLRNSPLHF
v_call: TRBV20-1; clone_size: few; d_call: TRBD1; j_call: TRBJ2-7; cdr3_nt: TGCAGTGCTAGAAAGAGGGACAGACAGAGTTCCTACGAGCAGTACTTC; cdr3_aa: CSARKRDRQSSYEQYF
v_call: TRBV6-2/TRBV6-3; clone_size: many; d_call: TRBD2; j_call: TRBJ2-3; cdr3_nt: TGTGCCAGCAGTTACCCCAGCGGGAGTCCACATCTCACAGATACGCAGTATTTT; cdr3_aa: CASSYPSGSPHLTDTQYF
v_call: TRBV19; clone_size: few; d_call: -; j_call: TRBJ2-5; cdr3_nt: TGTGCCAGTAGTTGGGTGTCGGCGGGTGAGGGGACCCAGTACTTC; cdr3_aa: CASSWVSAGEGTQYF
v_call: TRBV6-2/TRBV6-3; clone_size: -; d_call: -; j_call: TRBJ2-3; cdr3_nt: TGTGCCAGCAGTTACTCCCCCGAGTCTAAAAAGGATACGCAGTATTTT; cdr3_aa: CASSYSPESKKDTQYF
v_call: TRBV7-3; clone_size: many; d_call: -; j_call: TRBJ2-1; cdr3_nt: TGTGCCAGCAGCTCCGGGAATTTTCAGTTCTTC; cdr3_aa: CASSSGNFQFF
v_call: TRBV4-1; clone_size: -; d_call: -; j_call: TRBJ2-1; cdr3_nt: TGTGCCAGCAGCCAAAGCGGGCACTATAGCGATGAGCAGTTCTTC; cdr3_aa: CASSQSGHYSDEQFF
v_call: TRBV7-2; clone_size: few; d_call: -; j_call: TRBJ2-1; cdr3_nt: TGTGCCAGCAGTCCATTTGGGAATAATGAGCAGTTCTTC; cdr3_aa: CASSPFGNNEQFF
v_call: TRBV7-9; clone_size: -; d_call: -; j_call: TRBJ1-5; cdr3_nt: TGTGCCAGCAGCTTAGGCGGCAGAAATCAGCCCCAGCATTTT; cdr3_aa: CASSLGGRNQPQHF
v_call: TRBV11-2; clone_size: many; d_call: -; j_call: TRBJ1-1; cdr3_nt: TGTGCCAGCAGCCCTGGGACTTGGAACACTGAAGCTTTCTTT; cdr3_aa: CASSPGTWNTEAFF
v_call: TRBV5-6; clone_size: many; d_call: -; j_call: TRBJ2-5; cdr3_nt: TGTGCCAGCAGCGCCCCGCTTGGGACGAAGCCATGGAACCATCGCATCCCGTTCTTC; cdr3_aa: CASSAPLGTKPWNHRIPFF
v_call: TRBV24-1; clone_size: many; d_call: -; j_call: TRBJ2-2; cdr3_nt: TGTGCCACCAGTGATCCCCGATCAAGTACCGGGGAGCTGTTTTTT; cdr3_aa: CATSDPRSSTGELFF
v_call: TRBV4-2; clone_size: many; d_call: -; j_call: TRBJ2-5; cdr3_nt: TGTGCCAGCAGCCAGGATACTAGACCCCAGTACTTC; cdr3_aa: CASSQDTRPQYF
v_call: TRBV18; clone_size: -; d_call: TRBD2; j_call: TRBJ2-5; cdr3_nt: TGTGCCAGCTCACCACTGGCTAGCGGGATACGGCAAGAGACCCAGTACTTC; cdr3_aa: CASSPLASGIRQETQYF
v_call: TRBV5-1; clone_size: many; d_call: -; j_call: TRBJ1-1; cdr3_nt: TGCGCCAGTCTCCCTTTGGGCGGTATGAACACTGAAGCTTTCTTT; cdr3_aa: CASLPLGGMNTEAFF
v_call: TRBV7-8; clone_size: few; d_call: -; j_call: TRBJ1-5; cdr3_nt: TGTGCCAGCAGCCTTGAGCCTGCAGAGTATAGCAATCAGCCCCAGCATTTT; cdr3_aa: CASSLEPAEYSNQPQHF
v_call: TRBV7-2; clone_size: many; d_call: TRBD1; j_call: TRBJ2-7; cdr3_nt: TGTGCCAGCAGTTTAAGGCAGGGGGCCTACGAGCAGTACTTC; cdr3_aa: CASSLRQGAYEQYF
v_call: TRBV12-3/TRBV12-4; clone_size: many; d_call: TRBD2; j_call: TRBJ2-1; cdr3_nt: TGTGCCAGCAGTACCGGGACTAGTAGGTCCAATGAGCAGTTCTTC; cdr3_aa: CASSTGTSRSNEQFF
v_call: TRBV19; clone_size: -; d_call: TRBD2; j_call: TRBJ2-7; cdr3_nt: TGTGCCAGTAGTATAAGCGGGAAAATCTCCTACGAGCAGTACTTC; cdr3_aa: CASSISGKISYEQYF
v_call: TRBV18; clone_size: many; d_call: TRBD1; j_call: TRBJ1-4; cdr3_nt: TGTGCCAGCTCACTAGACAGGGACAAACTGTTTTTT; cdr3_aa: CASSLDRDKLFF
v_call: TRBV2; clone_size: many; d_call: -; j_call: TRBJ2-4; cdr3_nt: TGTGCCAGCAGTGAAGATCGGACATGGGACAAAAACATTCAGTACTTC; cdr3_aa: CASSEDRTWDKNIQYF
v_call: TRBV5-1; clone_size: many; d_call: TRBD1; j_call: TRBJ1-1; cdr3_nt: TGTGCCAGCAGCGCAGGAATCAGGGGGCTCACTGAAGCTTTCTTT; cdr3_aa: CASSAGIRGLTEAFF
v_call: TRBV12-3/TRBV12-4; clone_size: many; d_call: -; j_call: TRBJ1-2; cdr3_nt: TGTGCCAGCAGCTTAGGACAGCTCTATGGCTACACCTTC; cdr3_aa: CASSLGQLYGYTF
v_call: TRBV29-1; clone_size: many; d_call: -; j_call: TRBJ2-1; cdr3_nt: TGCAGCGCTGGGGTAAATGAGCAGTTCTTC; cdr3_aa: CSAGVNEQFF
v_call: TRBV29-1; clone_size: few; d_call: -; j_call: TRBJ1-2; cdr3_nt: TGCAGCGTTGAATCGGGTGGTCCCGGGGTCTATGGCTACACCTTC; cdr3_aa: CSVESGGPGVYGYTF
v_call: TRBV5-1; clone_size: many; d_call: -; j_call: TRBJ1-1; cdr3_nt: TGCGCCAGCAGCCTCACTCTTCAGGGGCTGAACACTGAAGCTTTCTTT; cdr3_aa: CASSLTLQGLNTEAFF